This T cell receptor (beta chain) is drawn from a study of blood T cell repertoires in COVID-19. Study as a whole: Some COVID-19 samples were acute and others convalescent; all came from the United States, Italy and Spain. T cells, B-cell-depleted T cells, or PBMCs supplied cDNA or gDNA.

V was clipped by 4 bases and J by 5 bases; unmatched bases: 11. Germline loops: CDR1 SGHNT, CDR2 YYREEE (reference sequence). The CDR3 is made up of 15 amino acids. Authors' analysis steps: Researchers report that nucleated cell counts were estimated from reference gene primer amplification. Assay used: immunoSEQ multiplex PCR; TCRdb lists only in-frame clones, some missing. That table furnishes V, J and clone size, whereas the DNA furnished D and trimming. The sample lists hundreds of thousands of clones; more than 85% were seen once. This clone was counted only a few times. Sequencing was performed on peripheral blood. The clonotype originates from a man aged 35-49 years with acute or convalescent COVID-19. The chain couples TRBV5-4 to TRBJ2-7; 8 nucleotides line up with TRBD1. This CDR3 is CASSRDRGSWNEQYF. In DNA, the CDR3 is TGTGCCAGCAGCCGCGACAGGGGATCGTGGAACGAGCAGTACTTC.